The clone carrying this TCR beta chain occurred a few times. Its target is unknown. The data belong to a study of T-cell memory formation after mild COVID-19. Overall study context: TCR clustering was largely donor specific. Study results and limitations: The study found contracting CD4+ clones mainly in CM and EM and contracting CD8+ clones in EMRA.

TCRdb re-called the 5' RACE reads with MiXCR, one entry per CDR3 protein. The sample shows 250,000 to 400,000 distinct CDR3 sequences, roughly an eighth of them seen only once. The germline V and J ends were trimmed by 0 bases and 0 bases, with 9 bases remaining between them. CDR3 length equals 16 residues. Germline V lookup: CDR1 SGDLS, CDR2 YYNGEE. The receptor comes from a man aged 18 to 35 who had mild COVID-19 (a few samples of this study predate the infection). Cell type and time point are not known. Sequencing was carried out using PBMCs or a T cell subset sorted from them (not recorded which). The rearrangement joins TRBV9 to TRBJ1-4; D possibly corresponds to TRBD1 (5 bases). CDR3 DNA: TGTGCCAGCAGCGTAGATGAAGGGGCAACTAATGAAAAACTGTTTTTT. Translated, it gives CASSVDEGATNEKLFF.